This section outlines one TCR beta chain sequence together with its context. The table came from immunoSEQ multiplex PCR; TCRdb's copy has only in-frame clones and leaves some out. The sample has millions of clones; about 95% are singletons. There are 13 residues in the CDR3. Germline CDR1 MGHRA, CDR2 YSYEKL. The V end lost 2 bases, the J end lost 2 bases, and 7 bases lay between the germline ends. This specimen comes from a study of shared clonotypes between healthy human individuals. Terminally differentiated effector memory CD45RA+ cells were excluded from the naive CD8 cells, which were CD45RO-negative and positively selected for CCR7.

Sequenced material: naive CD8+ T cells sorted from blood. The rearrangement links TRBV4-1 to TRBJ2-7; D call uncertain. The receptor's source is a man aged 18 to 30 in good health. The CDR3 loop reads CASSQTDAYEQYF. Written as DNA, the CDR3 is TGCGCCAGCAGCCAAACAGATGCCTACGAGCAGTACTTC.